A selection of T cell receptor beta chains follows, all from one sample in a study of cytomegalovirus exposure and HLA in healthy donors. Only in-frame clones appear in the TCRdb table, and some are missing; sequencing was by immunoSEQ multiplex PCR. The table has some 120,000 clones, around 77% seen once; the top ten hold roughly 13%. Sample: PBMCs. These receptors originate from a woman between 40 and 55 years old in good health and CMV-seropositive. Each CDR3 is given without its conserved first and last residue.

v_gene: TRBV28
CDR3aa: ASSSQGYWDEQY

v_gene: TRBV6-9
CDR3aa: ASLSPSRGSGNTIY

v_gene: TRBV7-9
CDR3aa: ASSHGLASPYEQY

v_gene: TRBV4-1
CDR3aa: ASSQDQGWDTQY

v_gene: TRBV7-2
CDR3aa: ASSLVGSGNPDTQY

v_gene: TRBV6-5
CDR3aa: ASPGEGETQY

v_gene: TRBV5-1
CDR3aa: ASRGAVSYNEQF

v_gene: TRBV4-2
CDR3aa: ASSQVPTAMSPGELF

v_gene: TRBV5-4
CDR3aa: ASSDGQGRAGANVLT

v_gene: TRBV5-4
CDR3aa: ASSAGGGKDEKLF

v_gene: TRBV11-2
CDR3aa: ASSLGDREKETQY

v_gene: TRBV28
CDR3aa: ASKEQGRTEAF

v_gene: TRBV28
CDR3aa: ASSPGQGGNEQF

v_gene: TRBV11-2
CDR3aa: ASSLEGQGSGTF

v_gene: TRBV19
CDR3aa: ASSRVLLLTDTQY

v_gene: TRBV5-1
CDR3aa: ASSLDSLSTDTQY

v_gene: TRBV5-1
CDR3aa: ASSSLGTGVPNEKLF

v_gene: TRBV10-3
CDR3aa: AISDRSGSNGEQY

v_gene: TRBV28
CDR3aa: ASSLPPKTSGSPDTQY

v_gene: TRBV4-1
CDR3aa: ASSHPAGGIYGYT

v_gene: TRBV4-1
CDR3aa: ASSQISGTSGYDEQY

v_gene: TRBV7-3
CDR3aa: ASSLNIRNTEAF

v_gene: TRBV6-6
CDR3aa: ASGPGQSSYNEQF

v_gene: TRBV27
CDR3aa: ASSSMTSETQY

v_gene: TRBV6-5
CDR3aa: ASSRPGSYEQY

v_gene: TRBV19
CDR3aa: ASSPGQSSYNEQF

v_gene: TRBV28
CDR3aa: ASSLEGPYGYT

v_gene: TRBV28
CDR3aa: ASRAGGNTGELF

v_gene: TRBV27
CDR3aa: ASRLTGTGSYEQY

v_gene: TRBV4-1
CDR3aa: ASSQVRGEGDTQY

v_gene: TRBV19
CDR3aa: ASMDSSSYEQY